This T cell receptor beta chain was found in a study of cytomegalovirus exposure and HLA in healthy donors. General observations from the study: Most TCR sequences were uncommon, yet certain public TCRs appeared in many donors. A missense variant in DCLRE1C was later tied to TCR beta V- and J-gene trimming.

PCR involved 60 Vbeta and 13 Jbeta primers. Data came from immunoSEQ multiplex PCR; TCRdb stores just in-frame clones and leaves some out. The sample holds approximately 110,000 clones, about 83% seen once. Worth noting for this clone: Its antigen is as yet unknown.

Germline values: CDR1 GTSNPN, CDR2 SVGIG (reference sequence). There are 12 residues in the CDR3. The V end was cut by 1 base, the J end by 9 bases, with 12 bases between. The V and J genes are TRBV30 and TRBJ1-2, with a weak D call TRBD1 (6 bases). Sample: PBMCs. This TCR derives from a man younger than 35 in good health and CMV-seronegative. CDR3 coding DNA: TGTGCCTGGAGTGACAGGGATAGGCGCTACACCTTC. Its protein is CAWSDRDRRYTF. Using reference TRBV30 and TRBJ1-2 for the parts outside the CDR3, the full variable domain is SQTIHQWPATLVQPVGSPLSLECTVEGTSNPNLYWYRQAAGRGLQLLFYSVGIGQISSEVPQNLSASRPQDRQFILSSKKLLLSDSGFYLCAWSDRDRRYTFGSGTRLTVV.